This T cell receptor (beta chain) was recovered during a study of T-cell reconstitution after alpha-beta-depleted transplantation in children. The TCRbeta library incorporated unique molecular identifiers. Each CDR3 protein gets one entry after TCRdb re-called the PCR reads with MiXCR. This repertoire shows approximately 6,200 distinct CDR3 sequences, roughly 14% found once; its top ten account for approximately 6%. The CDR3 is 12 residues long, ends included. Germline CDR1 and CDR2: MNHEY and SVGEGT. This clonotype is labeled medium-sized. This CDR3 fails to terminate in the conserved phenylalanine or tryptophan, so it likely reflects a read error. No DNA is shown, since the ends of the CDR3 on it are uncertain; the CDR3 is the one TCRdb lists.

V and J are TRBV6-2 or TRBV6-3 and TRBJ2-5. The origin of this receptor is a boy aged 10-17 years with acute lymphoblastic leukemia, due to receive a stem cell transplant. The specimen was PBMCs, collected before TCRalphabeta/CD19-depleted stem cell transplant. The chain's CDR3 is CASSLTGRRFSL.